What follows are 23 T cell receptor beta chains derived from one specimen sequenced in a study of breast tumors, draining lymph nodes, adjacent tissues. Breast cancer patients provided tissue from their axillary draining lymph nodes. TCRdb passed the multiplex PCR reads through MiXCR, listing each CDR3 protein once. Here the sample spans under 85,000 distinct CDR3 sequences, approximately 20% being singletons. The sample was axillary lymph node tissue. Source of these receptors: a female donor with breast cancer. Some clones in this sample may be carry-over from other donors' samples.

The chain couples TRBV3-1 to TRBJ1-5; 11 bases map to TRBD1. The CDR3 length is 16 residues. Germline V gene lookup returns CDR1 LGHDT and CDR2 YNNKEL (reference sequence). After removal of 4 bases from V and 1 base from J, the junction contained 3 bases not matched to a gene. Here the CDR3 DNA reads TGTGCCAGCAGCCTCGGGACAGGGGGAAGCAATCAGCCCCAGCATTTT. This sequence encodes CASSLGTGGSNQPQHF.

This clonotype was recorded a few times. The chain has TRBV4-3 and TRBJ2-1; 9 bases match TRBD1. The germline CDR1 and CDR2 sequences are LGHNA and YSLEER. The CDR3 totals 17 residues. The J segment lost 3 bases and the V segment lost 0 bases, leaving 6 bases of the junction unmatched. CDR3 DNA sequence: TGCGCCAGCAGCCAAGACCACAGACAGGGGGACTACAATGAGCAGTTCTTC. Its protein product is CASSQDHRQGDYNEQFF.

A remark on this clonotype: A single base separates this from a much larger clone, so it may be a read error. This chain connects TRBV28 to TRBJ1-6; D gene uncertain. CDR1 and CDR2 from the germline V gene are MDHEN and SYDVKM. This CDR3 is built from 12 residues. The DNA for the CDR3 is TGTGCCAGCAGTAGAAGAAATTCACCCTTCCACTTT. Protein sequence: CASSRRNSPFHF.

This clonotype has a count of ten or more. This chain joins TRBV24-1 and TRBJ2-5; possibly TRBD1 or TRBD2 for D (5 bases each). The ends were cut back, 0 bases at V and 2 bases at J, with 9 bases in the middle. This CDR3 region has 15 residues. Germline-derived CDR1 and CDR2 are KGHDR and SFDVKD. The CDR3 here is CATSDLGTQQETQYF. CDR3 sequence (DNA): TGTGCCACCAGTGATTTGGGGACGCAGCAAGAGACCCAGTACTTC.

The chain is built from TRBV12-5 and TRBJ2-2; a possible D gene is TRBD1 (7 bases). CDR3 length: 18 residues. Germline CDR1 is LGHNT and CDR2 is FRNRAP. Trimming removed 6 bases from V and 4 bases from J, with 24 bases in between. In nucleotides, the CDR3 is TGTGCTAGTGGCCCCAGGGGGGTAAGTATATCCCGCACCGGGGAGCTGTTTTTT. Protein: CASGPRGVSISRTGELFF.

This clonotype was observed at least ten times. The V call is TRBV19, the J call TRBJ2-7; no definite D call. This CDR3 is 14 amino acids long. The V gene's germline CDR1 is LNHDA and CDR2 SQIVND (reference sequence). Trimming stripped 0 bases from V and 3 bases from J, with 9 bases between. The CDR3 nucleotides are TGTGCCAGTAGTATAGATCCCAACGGCTACGAGCAGTACTTC. Amino acid sequence: CASSIDPNGYEQYF.

This sequence joins TRBV28 and TRBJ1-3, with 7 nucleotides matching TRBD1. CDR3 length: 12 residues. J was trimmed by 13 bases and V by 5 bases; bases with no gene match: 8. The germline gives CDR1 MDHEN, CDR2 SYDVKM. CDR3 residues: CASSLNRGPIYF. CDR3 nucleotide sequence: TGTGCCAGCAGTCTGAACAGGGGCCCTATATATTTT. The complete variable domain, with remaining parts taken from reference TRBV28 and TRBJ1-3, reads DVKVTQSSRYLVKRTGEKVFLECVQDMDHENMFWYRQDPGLGLRLIYFSYDVKMKEKGDIPEGYSVSREKKERFSLILESASTNQTSMYLCASSLNRGPIYFGEGSWLTVV.

The V gene is TRBV6-2 or TRBV6-3, the J gene TRBJ1-1; D not certain. The germline CDR1 and CDR2 sequences are MNHEY and SVGEGT. There are 12 residues in the CDR3. The ends were cut back, 6 bases at V and 9 bases at J, with 14 bases in the middle. This chain's CDR3 is CASRSEGRKAFF. CDR3 sequence (DNA): TGTGCCAGCAGATCTGAGGGCAGAAAAGCTTTCTTT.

The table lists this clonotype with many counts. The J gene is TRBJ1-6, the V gene TRBV12-3 or TRBV12-4; TRBD1 aligns across 8 bases. Unmatched junction bases numbered 2, after V lost 3 bases and J lost 7 bases. The CDR3 has 14 residues. The DNA of the CDR3 is TGTGCCAGCAGTTTCGGGACAGGCAATTCACCCCTCCACTTT. Protein product: CASSFGTGNSPLHF.

A word on this clonotype: A much larger clone is a single base away; this may be a read error. This chain joins TRBV25-1 and TRBJ2-1, with D possibly matching TRBD2 (6 bases). The CDR3 totals 13 residues. Germline assignment: CDR1 MGHDK and CDR2 SYGVNS. The CDR3 region is CASSEYTSNGQFF. In DNA form, the CDR3 reads TGTGCCAGCAGTGAATATACTAGCAATGGGCAGTTCTTC.

Note on this clonotype: A much larger clone is a single base away; this may be a read error. The chain employs TRBV7-8 and TRBJ2-3; D possibly matches TRBD1 or TRBD2 (5 bases each). Looked up from germline, CDR1 is SGHVS and CDR2 is FQNEAQ. The CDR3 length is 14 residues. CDR3 protein: CASSWETGTGTQYF. DNA of the CDR3: TGTGCCAGCAGCTGGGAGACTGGCACAGGTACGCAGTATTTT.

As regards this clonotype: A read error is possible here, since a much larger clone lies one base away. The chain carries TRBV6-2 or TRBV6-3 and TRBJ2-1, with D possibly matching TRBD1 (6 bases). The CDR3 extends over 14 amino acids. Germline V CDR1 and CDR2: MNHEY, SVGEGT. DNA of the CDR3: TGTGTCAGCAGCCCCCAGGGGATGAGGAATGAGCAGTTCTTC. Amino acid sequence: CVSSPQGMRNEQFF.

This clonotype has a count of ten or more. This rearrangement joins TRBV19 to TRBJ1-4; D unclear. Trimming left V 5 bases short and J 15 bases short, with 19 bases between. CDR3 length equals 13 residues. Germline V gives CDR1 LNHDA, CDR2 SQIVND (reference sequence). CDR3 protein: CASSLSGFPAMFF. The CDR3 coding sequence is TGTGCCAGTAGTCTATCTGGGTTTCCTGCAATGTTTTTT.

This clonotype was found many times. The rearrangement links TRBV24-1 to TRBJ1-2; TRBD1 is a possible D gene (5 bases). The germline V gene has CDR1 KGHDR and CDR2 SFDVKD. V was cut by 3 bases and J by 3 bases, with 13 bases left in between. The CDR3 runs to 15 residues. The CDR3 DNA reads TGTGCCACCAGTGATGCCCGGGGCCACGACTATGGCTACACCTTC. It yields the protein CATSDARGHDYGYTF.

This clonotype was observed many times. The chain couples TRBV7-2 to TRBJ2-7; TRBD1 might be the D (6 bases). This CDR3 is built from 15 residues. Trimming cost V 1 base and J 5 bases, with 15 bases left between them. The germline CDR1 and CDR2 sequences are SGHTA and FQGNSA. The CDR3 loop reads CASSLEGGQTNEQYF. The CDR3 DNA sequence: TGTGCCAGCAGCTTAGAGGGCGGACAGACAAACGAGCAGTACTTC.

This clonotype has ten or more counts. The gene calls are TRBV10-3 and TRBJ1-5, with TRBD1 matching 7 bases. This CDR3 has 13 amino acids. With 8 bases clipped from V and 3 bases from J, the junction kept 4 bases outside the gene matches. Germline lookup yields CDR1 ENHRY and CDR2 SYGVKD. CDR3 region: CAIGDRFNQPQHF. The CDR3 DNA reads as TGTGCCATCGGGGACAGATTCAATCAGCCCCAGCATTTT.

This clonotype has a count of ten or more. V gene TRBV28 combines with J gene TRBJ2-2; D gene unclear. Looked up from germline, CDR1 is MDHEN and CDR2 is SYDVKM. Trimming removed 2 bases from V and 7 bases from J, with 5 bases in between. The CDR3 contains 12 residues. The CDR3 reads CASSLGNGELFF. The CDR3 DNA reads TGTGCCAGCAGTTTAGGAAACGGGGAGCTGTTTTTT.

This clonotype was seen at least ten times. At one end, the junction sequence differs from germline, possibly due to a read error. This chain links TRBV5-1 with TRBJ2-2, with 14 bases identical to TRBD2. CDR3 length: 19 residues. CDR1 and CDR2 (germline): SGHRS, YFSETQ. The CDR3 DNA sequence: TGCGCCAGCAGCCCATGGGGGACTAGCGGGAGTGGAAACATCGGGGAGCTGTTTTTT. Protein: CASSPWGTSGSGNIGELFF.

As regards this clonotype: A read error may explain this, as a much larger clone is one base away. This sequence joins TRBV30 and TRBJ2-7; 9 bases line up with TRBD2. CDR1 is GTSNPN and CDR2 is SVGIG in the germline V gene (reference sequence). The CDR3 is made up of 14 amino acids. The CDR3 DNA follows: TGTGCCTGGAGCACGACTAGCGGTCCCTACGAGCAGTGCTTC. Translating gives CAWSTTSGPYEQCF.

This clonotype showed up many times. The chain links TRBV6-2 or TRBV6-3 to TRBJ2-3; 10 bases map to TRBD1. V lost 5 bases, J lost 5 bases, and 4 bases stayed unmatched. This CDR3 spans 14 amino acids. The germline CDR1 and CDR2 sequences are MNHEY and SVGEGT. CDR3 region: CASSGTGAGDTQYF. The CDR3 DNA follows: TGTGCCAGCAGTGGGACAGGGGCTGGAGATACGCAGTATTTT.

This clonotype has ten or more counts. The V gene is TRBV7-2, the J gene TRBJ1-6, with 7 bases fitting TRBD1. The germline V gene encodes CDR1 SGHTA and CDR2 FQGNSA. V lost 1 base, J lost 8 bases, and 11 bases stayed unmatched. This CDR3 is built from 17 residues. In DNA form, the CDR3 reads TGTGCCAGCAGCTTAGGAACCCTAGCACAGGGGCATTCACCCCTCCACTTT. This sequence encodes CASSLGTLAQGHSPLHF. Full variable domain (outside the CDR3, taken from reference TRBV7-2 and TRBJ1-6): GAGVSQSPSNKVTEKGKDVELRCDPISGHTALYWYRQSLGQGLEFLIYFQGNSAPDKSGLPSDRFSAERTGGSVSTLTIQRTQQEDSAVYLCASSLGTLAQGHSPLHFGNGTRLTVT.

To note about this clonotype: A much larger clone sits a single nucleotide away, making a read error possible. The chain has TRBV6-1 and TRBJ2-3; possible D gene TRBD2, 6 bases. This CDR3 contains 17 residues. Trimming removed 4 bases from V and 0 bases from J, with 17 bases in between. Germline V lookup: CDR1 MNHNS, CDR2 SASEGT. The DNA of the CDR3 is TGTGCCAGCAGTGCAGGCGGGAAGGGGAGTAGCACAGATACGCAGTATTTT. Protein sequence: CASSAGGKGSSTDTQYF.

This clonotype was seen many times. The CDR3 DNA reads as TGTGCCAGCAGTCTTCAGACTAGCGGGAGCGCAGATACGCAGTATTTT. Protein product: CASSLQTSGSADTQYF. This chain connects TRBV9 to TRBJ2-3; 12 bases align to TRBD2. CDR1 is SGDLS, CDR2 YYNGEE, per germline. Trimming removed 5 bases from V and 4 bases from J; junction bases left unmatched: 8. The CDR3 totals 16 residues.